The 29 T cell receptor beta chains presented below share a single source sample, sequenced in a study of blood T cell repertoires in COVID-19. Clones were read by immunoSEQ multiplex PCR, and TCRdb kept only the in-frame ones, dropping some. Of about 100,000 clones in the sample, more than 85% were seen once. Sequencing input: peripheral blood. The receptors were gathered from a man in his forties or fifties with active COVID-19.

The J gene is TRBJ2-2, the V gene TRBV5-4; no definite D call. Trimming removed 0 bases from V and 4 bases from J, with 10 bases in between. This CDR3 has 15 residues. Germline CDR1 SGHNT, CDR2 YYREEE (reference sequence). This chain's CDR3 is CASSLDSRPTGELFF. Here the CDR3 DNA reads TGTGCCAGCAGCTTGGATTCTAGGCCCACCGGGGAGCTGTTTTTT.

The rearrangement joins TRBV5-1 to TRBJ1-4; D is perhaps TRBD1 (5 bases). Germline loops: CDR1 SGHRS, CDR2 YFSETQ. The V and J ends lost 4 bases and 6 bases respectively, with 13 bases between them. This CDR3 region has 14 residues. The CDR3 DNA follows: TGCGCCAGCAGCACGGGGGGAGGAGATGAAAAACTGTTTTTT. Amino acid sequence: CASSTGGGDEKLFF.

The chain joins TRBV6-2 or TRBV6-3 to TRBJ2-7; 13 bases line up with TRBD2. The CDR3 consists of 15 residues. V was clipped by 5 bases and J by 5 bases; unmatched bases: 6. CDR1 is MNHEY, CDR2 SVGEGT, per germline. The DNA of the CDR3 is TGTGCCAGCAGTAAAGGACTAGCGGGAGTGAACGAGCAGTACGTC. Residues: CASSKGLAGVNEQYV.

The rearrangement links TRBV3-1 (or the pseudogene TRBV3-2) to TRBJ1-2, with 7 bases that match TRBD1. CDR1 is LGHDT and CDR2 is YNNKEL in the germline V gene (reference sequence). Trimming took 7 bases from V and 3 from J; bases not matched to a gene: 17. The CDR3 contains 17 residues. CDR3: CASNHRQGGASHYGYTF. The DNA for the CDR3 is TGTGCCAGCAACCATCGACAGGGTGGGGCATCCCACTATGGCTACACCTTC.

This chain links TRBV7-2 with TRBJ2-7, with D perhaps TRBD2 (5 bases). V was trimmed by 0 bases and J by 7 bases, leaving 13 bases between them. The germline V gene encodes CDR1 SGHTA and CDR2 FQGNSA. The CDR3 runs to 14 residues. CDR3 bases: TGTGCCAGCAGCTTAGCGCTAAGTTCGGGAGAGCAGTACGTC. It yields the protein CASSLALSSGEQYV.

The chain has TRBV9 and TRBJ1-2, with 9 bases lining up with TRBD1. The CDR3 is 14 amino acids. In germline, CDR1 is SGDLS, CDR2 YYNGEE. With V trimmed by 0 bases and J by 6 bases, 3 bases remained unmatched. The CDR3 nucleotides are TGTGCCAGCAGCGTAGGTTGGACAGGGGATGGCTACACCTTC. Its translation: CASSVGWTGDGYTF.

This sequence joins TRBV19 and TRBJ2-2; D gene unclear. Trimming left V 3 bases short and J 8 bases short, with 4 bases between. The CDR3 is made up of 11 amino acids. Germline V gene lookup returns CDR1 LNHDA and CDR2 SQIVND (reference sequence). For the CDR3, the DNA is TGTGCCAGTAGTATGTCGGGGGAGCTGTTTTTT. It is translated as CASSMSGELFF.

The rearrangement links TRBV2 to TRBJ2-3, with TRBD2 matching 10 bases. CDR3 length: 14 residues. The germline V gene encodes CDR1 SNHLY and CDR2 FYNNEI. The junction had 0 bases not matched to a gene; V was cut back by 6 bases and J by 0 bases. The CDR3 bases are TGTGCCAGCAGACTAGCGGGGAGCACAGATACGCAGTATTTT. As protein: CASRLAGSTDTQYF. Full variable domain (outside the CDR3, taken from reference TRBV2 and TRBJ2-3): EPEVTQTPSHQVTQMGQEVILRCVPISNHLYFYWYRQILGQKVEFLVSFYNNEISEKSEIFDDQFSVERPDGSNFTLKIRSTKLEDSAMYFCASRLAGSTDTQYFGPGTRLTVL.

The V gene is TRBV5-4, the J gene TRBJ2-1; no reliable D call. CDR3 length: 15 amino acids. The germline V gene has CDR1 SGHNT and CDR2 YYREEE (reference sequence). The ends were cut back, 0 bases at V and 6 bases at J, with 13 bases in the middle. CDR3 protein: CASSLAHLSGNEQFF. In nucleotides, the CDR3 is TGTGCCAGCAGCTTGGCCCACCTCTCGGGCAATGAGCAGTTCTTC.

The chain joins TRBV25-1 to TRBJ1-2; 8 positions match TRBD1. The V and J ends lost 2 bases and 4 bases, in that order; junction bases with no gene match: 0. Looked up from germline, CDR1 is MGHDK and CDR2 is SYGVNS. This CDR3 has 13 residues. DNA for the CDR3: TGTGCCAGCAGTGAAGGACAGGGCTATGGCTACACCTTC. This encodes CASSEGQGYGYTF.

This clone came up once. The chain joins TRBV10-1 to TRBJ2-3; the D gene is possibly TRBD1 (6 bases). CDR1 and CDR2 (germline): WNHNN, SYGVQD (reference sequence). The CDR3 contains 14 residues. Deletions cut 1 base from V and 5 bases from J, with 10 bases between. The CDR3: CASSEFRGQDTQYF. CDR3 nucleotides: TGCGCCAGCAGTGAGTTCAGGGGACAAGATACGCAGTATTTT.

This sequence joins TRBV24-1 and TRBJ1-2; TRBD1 might be the D (6 bases). The CDR3 spans 13 residues. V lost 6 bases and J 6 bases, leaving 13 bases between the germline ends. Germline CDR1 and CDR2: KGHDR and SFDVKD. CDR3 bases: TGTGCCACCAGTAGGTCCCCAGGGGATGGCTACACCTTC. Translation: CATSRSPGDGYTF.

The V and J genes are TRBV7-2 and TRBJ2-2, with 8 bases lining up with TRBD2. V was pared by 6 bases and J by 7 bases, with 7 bases of the junction left unmatched. From germline, CDR1 is SGHTA and CDR2 FQGNSA. This CDR3 has 14 amino acids. The DNA for the CDR3 is TGTGCCAGCAGTTATTTCGGGACTAGCGGGGAGCTGTTTTTT. This gives the protein CASSYFGTSGELFF.

The chain joins TRBV25-1 to TRBJ2-2, with 9 nucleotides matching TRBD2. CDR1 is MGHDK and CDR2 is SYGVNS in the germline V gene. Trimming took 4 bases from V and 6 from J; bases not matched to a gene: 6. This CDR3 contains 15 residues. The CDR3 DNA reads TGTGCCAGCAGTGGCGTTAGCGGGAGTGCCGGGGAGCTGTTTTTT. Residues: CASSGVSGSAGELFF.

The chain uses TRBV19 and TRBJ2-1; possible D gene TRBD2, 6 bases. Trimming removed 5 bases at V and 8 bases at J, with 22 bases between. This CDR3 is built from 16 residues. Germline assignment: CDR1 LNHDA and CDR2 SQIVND (reference sequence). CDR3 residues: CASSVRGLKNIDEQFF. The CDR3 bases are TGTGCCAGTAGTGTCCGGGGACTGAAAAACATCGATGAGCAGTTCTTC.

The rearrangement uses TRBV15 and TRBJ2-5; 9 bases agree with TRBD2. The CDR3 length is 16 residues. V shed 3 bases and J 5 bases; nucleotides not matched to a gene: 10. Germline CDR1 and CDR2: LNHNV and YYDKDF (reference sequence). The CDR3 loop is CATSRTGTSFSETQYF. DNA for the CDR3: TGTGCCACCAGCAGGACCGGGACTAGCTTTTCGGAGACCCAGTACTTC.

The CDR3 DNA is TGCGCCAGCAGCCAAGATCTGGCGGCTACCACAGATACGCAGTATTTT. This sequence encodes CASSQDLAATTDTQYF. The rearrangement links TRBV4-1 to TRBJ2-3; D gene uncertain. Trimming took 0 bases from V and 2 from J, leaving 12 bases between them. The CDR3 is made up of 16 amino acids. Per germline, CDR1 MGHRA and CDR2 YSYEKL.

This chain links TRBV6-5 with TRBJ1-4; TRBD1 matches at 9 bases. This CDR3 region has 14 residues. Germline V gives CDR1 MNHEY, CDR2 SVGAGI. V shed 4 bases, J shed 8 bases, and the junction held 5 bases outside the gene matches. The CDR3 region is CASSSDRGEEKLFF. The CDR3 nucleotides are TGTGCCAGCAGTTCGGACAGGGGAGAAGAAAAACTGTTTTTT.

The chain couples TRBV6-5 to TRBJ2-7; D may be TRBD1 (5 bases). CDR3 length equals 13 residues. V gave up 7 bases and J gave up 3 bases, with 13 bases separating them. The germline V gene encodes CDR1 MNHEY and CDR2 SVGAGI. The chain's CDR3 is CASTSDSYYEQYF. The CDR3 DNA is TGTGCCAGCACCTCCGACAGTTACTACGAGCAGTACTTC.

The CDR3 spells CAWSVTGVYGYTF. The CDR3 nucleotides are TGTGCCTGGAGTGTAACAGGGGTTTATGGCTACACCTTC. The V gene is TRBV30, the J gene TRBJ1-2; 7 bases agree with TRBD1. Germline V gives CDR1 GTSNPN, CDR2 SVGIG (reference sequence). Trimming removed 0 bases from V and 5 bases from J; junction bases left unmatched: 3. The CDR3 is made up of 13 amino acids.

V and J are TRBV11-2 and TRBJ2-3, with D unclear. The germline V gene has CDR1 SGHAT and CDR2 FQNNGV. Between the trimmed V and J ends, which lost 4 bases and 5 bases, there was a span of 7 bases. The CDR3 is made up of 12 amino acids. The CDR3 spells CASSSRRDTQYF. The CDR3 DNA follows: TGTGCCAGCAGCTCTCGCAGAGATACGCAGTATTTT.

This rearrangement joins TRBV6-5 to TRBJ2-1, with D possibly being TRBD2 (5 bases). The germline gives CDR1 MNHEY, CDR2 SVGAGI. Trimming removed 0 bases at V and 1 base at J, with 10 bases between. There are 16 residues in the CDR3. The CDR3 coding sequence is TGTGCCAGCAGTTACTCCCCGACGGGATCCTACAATGAGCAGTTCTTC. It is translated as CASSYSPTGSYNEQFF.

In this sample, this clone turned up a few times. The chain joins TRBV7-2 to TRBJ1-6; D is unresolved. The CDR3 contains 12 residues. CDR1 is SGHTA and CDR2 is FQGNSA in the germline V gene. V lost 5 bases, J lost 7 bases, and 6 bases lay in between. CDR3 in amino acids: CASSHQNSPLHF. The CDR3 coding sequence is TGTGCCAGCAGCCACCAGAATTCACCCCTCCACTTT. Full variable domain (remainder filled in from reference TRBV7-2 and TRBJ1-6): GAGVSQSPSNKVTEKGKDVELRCDPISGHTALYWYRQSLGQGLEFLIYFQGNSAPDKSGLPSDRFSAERTGGSVSTLTIQRTQQEDSAVYLCASSHQNSPLHFGNGTRLTVT.

The chain combines TRBV6-1 with TRBJ1-3; the D is unclear. Germline lookup yields CDR1 MNHNS and CDR2 SASEGT. Trimming cost V 1 base and J 0 bases, with 10 bases left between them. The length of the CDR3 is 16 residues. The CDR3 DNA sequence: TGTGCCAGCAGTGAAGGGTGGGCAGCCTCTGGAAACACCATATATTTT. Its protein is CASSEGWAASGNTIYF.

The DNA of the CDR3 is TGCGCCAGCAGCCAAGGGAAGGGACTACCATTGGACAATGAGCAGTTCTTC. It encodes CASSQGKGLPLDNEQFF. V is TRBV4-1 and J is TRBJ2-1; the match to TRBD2 covers 7 bases. The CDR3 is made up of 17 amino acids. J lost 5 bases, V lost 1 base, and 11 bases had no gene match. Per germline, CDR1 MGHRA and CDR2 YSYEKL.

CDR3 nucleotide sequence: TGCGCCAGCAGCCGCCGAGGGGGTTTATACGAGCAGTACTTC. Translating gives CASSRRGGLYEQYF. The chain employs TRBV5-1 and TRBJ2-7; tentatively, D is TRBD1 (6 bases). CDR1 SGHRS and CDR2 YFSETQ come from the germline V gene. V was pared by 4 bases and J by 4 bases, with 15 bases between. The CDR3 has 14 residues.

The chain couples TRBV11-2 to TRBJ1-5, with 8 bases that match TRBD1. Germline values: CDR1 SGHAT, CDR2 FQNNGV. With 3 bases clipped from V and 7 bases from J, the junction kept 5 bases outside the gene matches. This CDR3 is built from 14 residues. This CDR3 is CASSFSDRGQPQHF. DNA for the CDR3: TGTGCCAGCAGCTTTTCTGACAGGGGACAGCCCCAGCATTTT.

The rearrangement links TRBV25-1 to TRBJ1-1; the D is unclear. V lost 7 bases to trimming and J lost 1 base, with 10 bases between them. The CDR3 spans 13 residues. Germline CDR1 and CDR2: MGHDK and SYGVNS. The CDR3 protein is CASMIRGNTEAFF. The CDR3 bases are TGTGCCAGCATGATACGAGGGAACACTGAAGCTTTCTTT.

The chain links TRBV11-2 to TRBJ2-7, with 8 bases that match TRBD2. Per the germline V gene, CDR1 is SGHAT and CDR2 is FQNNGV. The V and J ends lost 5 bases and 5 bases, in that order; junction bases with no gene match: 11. The CDR3 is 15 residues long. The CDR3 DNA reads TGTGCCAGCAGCCCCCCAGCGGGAGACGGGGACGAGCAGTACGTC. Translating gives CASSPPAGDGDEQYV.